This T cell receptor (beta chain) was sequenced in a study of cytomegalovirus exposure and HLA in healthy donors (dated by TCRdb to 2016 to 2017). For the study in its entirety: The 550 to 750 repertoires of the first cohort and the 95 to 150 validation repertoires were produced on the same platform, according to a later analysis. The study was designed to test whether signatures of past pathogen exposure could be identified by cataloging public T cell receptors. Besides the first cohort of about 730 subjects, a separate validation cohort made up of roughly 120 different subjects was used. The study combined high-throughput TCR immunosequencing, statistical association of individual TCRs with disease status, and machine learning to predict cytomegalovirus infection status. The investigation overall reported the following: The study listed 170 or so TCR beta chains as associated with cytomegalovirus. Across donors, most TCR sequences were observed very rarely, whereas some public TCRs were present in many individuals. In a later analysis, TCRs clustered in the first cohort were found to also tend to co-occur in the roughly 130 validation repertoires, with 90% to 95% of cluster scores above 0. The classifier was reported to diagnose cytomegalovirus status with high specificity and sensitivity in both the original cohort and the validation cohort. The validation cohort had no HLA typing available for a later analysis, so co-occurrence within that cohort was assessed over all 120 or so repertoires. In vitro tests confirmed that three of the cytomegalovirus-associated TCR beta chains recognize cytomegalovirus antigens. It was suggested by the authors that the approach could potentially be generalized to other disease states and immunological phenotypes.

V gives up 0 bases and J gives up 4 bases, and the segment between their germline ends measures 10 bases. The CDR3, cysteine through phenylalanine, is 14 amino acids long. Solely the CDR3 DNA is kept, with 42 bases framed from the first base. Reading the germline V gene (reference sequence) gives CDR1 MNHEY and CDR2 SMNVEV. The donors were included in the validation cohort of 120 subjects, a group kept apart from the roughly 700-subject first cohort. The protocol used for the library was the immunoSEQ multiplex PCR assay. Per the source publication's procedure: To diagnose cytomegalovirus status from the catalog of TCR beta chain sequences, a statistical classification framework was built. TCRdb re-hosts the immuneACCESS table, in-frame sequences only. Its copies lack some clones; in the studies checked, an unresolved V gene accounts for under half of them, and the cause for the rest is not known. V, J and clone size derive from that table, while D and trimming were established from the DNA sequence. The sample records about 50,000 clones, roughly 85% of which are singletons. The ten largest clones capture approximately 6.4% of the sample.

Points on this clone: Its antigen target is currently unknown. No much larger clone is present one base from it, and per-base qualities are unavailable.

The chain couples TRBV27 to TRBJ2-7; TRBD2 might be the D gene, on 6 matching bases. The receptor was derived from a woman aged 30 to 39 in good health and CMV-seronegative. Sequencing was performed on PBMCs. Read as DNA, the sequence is TGTGCCAGCAGTTTATCACCACGGGAGTACGAGCAGTACTTC. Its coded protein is CASSLSPREYEQYF.